Each of the 9 T cell receptor beta chains below was sequenced from the same sample in a study of blood T cell repertoires in COVID-19. The table came from immunoSEQ multiplex PCR; TCRdb's copy has only in-frame clones and leaves some out. The sample has 100,000 to 150,000 clones; approximately 68% are singletons. The source material was peripheral blood. The receptors were sampled from a woman between 65 and 79 years old with acute or convalescent COVID-19.

The chain joins TRBV3-1 (or the pseudogene TRBV3-2) to TRBJ2-3; tentatively, D is TRBD2 (7 bases). V gave up 3 bases and J gave up 1 base, with 17 bases separating them. CDR3 length equals 17 residues. Germline V lookup: CDR1 LGHDT, CDR2 YNNKEL (reference sequence). This CDR3 is CASSQVGGGTRTDTQYF. CDR3 DNA sequence: TGTGCCAGCAGCCAGGTGGGAGGGGGGACCCGCACAGATACGCAGTATTTT.

V usage is TRBV10-3 and J usage is TRBJ1-6; TRBD1 aligns across 7 bases. With 10 bases clipped from V and 3 bases from J, the junction kept 6 bases outside the gene matches. The CDR3 extends over 14 amino acids. Germline loops: CDR1 ENHRY, CDR2 SYGVKD. This CDR3 reads CATRQGVYNSPLHF. In DNA form, the CDR3 reads TGTGCCACCCGACAGGGAGTCTATAATTCACCCCTCCACTTT.

This clone has ten or more counts. Distinct nucleotide sequences in the sample also encode this CDR3. The V and J genes are TRBV3-1 (or the pseudogene TRBV3-2) and TRBJ2-3; the match to TRBD2 covers 12 bases. The V gene end was trimmed by 0 bases and the J gene end by 6 bases; junction bases not matched to a gene: 4. Germline CDR1 reads LGHDT; CDR2 reads YNNKEL (reference sequence). CDR3 length equals 16 residues. The chain's CDR3 is CASSQERLAGADTQYF. CDR3 nucleotide sequence: TGTGCCAGCAGCCAAGAACGACTAGCGGGAGCGGATACGCAGTATTTT.

The chain employs TRBV7-9 and TRBJ1-6; no clear D. Germline lookup yields CDR1 SEHNR and CDR2 FQNEAQ (reference sequence). The V gene lost 7 bases and the J gene lost 7 bases, with 17 bases spanning the gap. The CDR3 contains 15 residues. CDR3 nucleotide sequence: TGTGCCAGCACCCCAGAGGGAACGGACAATTCACCCCTCCACTTT. It translates to CASTPEGTDNSPLHF.

The chain couples TRBV5-5 to TRBJ1-2; D remains unclear. Germline V gene sequence: CDR1 SGHKS, CDR2 YYEKEE (reference sequence). Trimming left V 1 base short and J 2 bases short, with 6 bases between. The length of the CDR3 is 13 residues. The CDR3 loop is CASSLLQNYGYTF. In DNA, the CDR3 is TGTGCCAGCAGCTTGCTGCAGAACTATGGCTACACCTTC.

A single count supports this clone. The V gene is TRBV7-2, the J gene TRBJ2-5, with unresolved D. Trimming cost V 5 bases and J 5 bases, with 12 bases left between them. Germline V gives CDR1 SGHTA, CDR2 FQGNSA. The CDR3 extends over 13 amino acids. The CDR3 bases are TGTGCCAGCAGCCCTGCCTTCCGGGAGACCCAGTACTTC. It codes for CASSPAFRETQYF.

The chain combines TRBV7-9 with TRBJ1-1, with unresolved D. The CDR3 is 14 amino acids. V shed 4 bases and J shed 2 bases, with 11 bases lying between them. Germline V gene lookup returns CDR1 SEHNR and CDR2 FQNEAQ (reference sequence). CDR3 loop: CASSWGGSNTEAFF. In DNA, the CDR3 is TGTGCCAGCAGCTGGGGAGGCAGCAACACTGAAGCTTTCTTT.

This clone was observed a handful of times. The chain couples TRBV5-4 to TRBJ2-7, with 10 positions matching TRBD2. Germline V CDR1 and CDR2: SGHNT, YYREEE (reference sequence). The CDR3 has 13 amino acids. The junction had 8 bases not matched to a gene; V was cut back by 7 bases and J by 7 bases. The CDR3 DNA sequence: TGTGCCAGCGGATTAGCGGGGGGAGCGGAGCAGTACTTC. It specifies CASGLAGGAEQYF.

The genes are TRBV5-1 and TRBJ2-3; TRBD1 aligns across 9 bases. Germline V gene sequence: CDR1 SGHRS, CDR2 YFSETQ. V dropped 5 bases and J dropped 4; count of bases not matched to a gene: 8. The CDR3 extends over 15 amino acids. The CDR3 nucleotides read TGCGCCAGCAGTTCCGGGACAGGGTCTTCAGATACGCAGTATTTT. Translation: CASSSGTGSSDTQYF.